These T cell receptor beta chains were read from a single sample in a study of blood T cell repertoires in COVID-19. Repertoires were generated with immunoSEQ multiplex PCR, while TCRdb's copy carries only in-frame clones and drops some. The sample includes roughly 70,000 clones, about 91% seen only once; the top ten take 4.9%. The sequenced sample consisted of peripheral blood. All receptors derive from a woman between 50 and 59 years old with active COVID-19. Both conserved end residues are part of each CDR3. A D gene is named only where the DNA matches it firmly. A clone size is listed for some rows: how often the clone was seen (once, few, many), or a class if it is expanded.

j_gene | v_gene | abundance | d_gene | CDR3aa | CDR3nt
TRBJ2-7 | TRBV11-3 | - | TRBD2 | CASSPAGGAASSYEQYF | TGTGCCAGCAGCCCCGCGGGGGGAGCGGCGAGCTCCTACGAGCAGTACTTC
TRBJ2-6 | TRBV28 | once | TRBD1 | CASSFRQGANGANVLTF | TGTGCCAGCAGTTTCCGGCAGGGGGCGAACGGGGCCAACGTCCTGACTTTC
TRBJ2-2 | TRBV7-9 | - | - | CASSLSGTGELFF | TGTGCCAGCAGCTTATCAGGCACCGGGGAGCTGTTTTTT
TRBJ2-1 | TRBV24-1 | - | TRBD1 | CATSDRDRGAYNEQFF | TGTGCCACCAGTGACAGGGACAGGGGCGCCTACAATGAGCAGTTCTTC
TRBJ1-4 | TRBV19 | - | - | CASNAEGGLFEKLFF | TGTGCCAGTAACGCCGAGGGGGGGCTATTTGAAAAACTGTTTTTT
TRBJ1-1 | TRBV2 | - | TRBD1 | CASSAQGTSNTEAFF | TGTGCCAGCAGTGCACAGGGGACCTCGAACACTGAAGCTTTCTTT
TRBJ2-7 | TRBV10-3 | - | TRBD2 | CAITERREDSEQYF | TGTGCCATCACGGAGAGGCGGGAGGACTCCGAGCAGTACTTC
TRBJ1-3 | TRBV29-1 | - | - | CSVEDPQSSSGNTIYF | TGCAGCGTTGAAGACCCCCAATCGAGCTCTGGAAACACCATATATTTT
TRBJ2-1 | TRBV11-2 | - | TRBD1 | CASSLPEPRDRVSNEQFF | TGTGCCAGCAGCTTGCCCGAACCCCGGGACAGGGTTTCCAATGAGCAGTTCTTC
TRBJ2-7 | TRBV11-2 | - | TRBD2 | CASTIAGPTYEQYF | TGTGCCAGCACCATAGCGGGCCCAACCTACGAGCAGTACTTC
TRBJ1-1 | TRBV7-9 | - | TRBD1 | CASSLEQGWTEAFF | TGTGCCAGCAGCTTAGAACAGGGGTGGACTGAAGCTTTCTTT
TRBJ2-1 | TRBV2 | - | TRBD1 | CASSVRQGVWGLSSYNEQFF | TGTGCCAGCAGTGTTAGGCAGGGGGTTTGGGGGTTGAGCTCCTACAATGAGCAGTTCTTC
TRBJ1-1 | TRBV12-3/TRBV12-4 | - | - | CASRSYRDTEAFF | TGTGCCAGCAGAAGCTACAGGGACACTGAAGCTTTCTTT
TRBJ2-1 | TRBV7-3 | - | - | CASSLDAGSYNEQFF | TGTGCCAGCAGCCTAGACGCTGGCTCCTACAATGAGCAGTTCTTC
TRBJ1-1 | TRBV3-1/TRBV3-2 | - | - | CASSQVQGSTEAFF | TGTGCCAGCAGCCAAGTCCAGGGGAGCACTGAAGCTTTCTTT
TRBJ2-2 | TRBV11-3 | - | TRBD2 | CASSLEGLAGGKSGELFF | TGTGCCAGCAGCTTAGAAGGACTAGCGGGAGGCAAATCCGGGGAGCTGTTTTTT
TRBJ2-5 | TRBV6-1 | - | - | CASSEGGGDPHF | TGTGCCAGCAGTGAAGGGGGCGGAGACCCCCACTTC
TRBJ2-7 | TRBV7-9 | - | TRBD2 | CASSPSSGSPAVEQYF | TGTGCCAGCAGCCCAAGTAGCGGGAGCCCAGCGGTCGAGCAGTACTTC
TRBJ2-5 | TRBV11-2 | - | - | CASSLVEQGHQYF | TGTGCCAGCAGCTTAGTCGAACAGGGTCACCAGTACTTC